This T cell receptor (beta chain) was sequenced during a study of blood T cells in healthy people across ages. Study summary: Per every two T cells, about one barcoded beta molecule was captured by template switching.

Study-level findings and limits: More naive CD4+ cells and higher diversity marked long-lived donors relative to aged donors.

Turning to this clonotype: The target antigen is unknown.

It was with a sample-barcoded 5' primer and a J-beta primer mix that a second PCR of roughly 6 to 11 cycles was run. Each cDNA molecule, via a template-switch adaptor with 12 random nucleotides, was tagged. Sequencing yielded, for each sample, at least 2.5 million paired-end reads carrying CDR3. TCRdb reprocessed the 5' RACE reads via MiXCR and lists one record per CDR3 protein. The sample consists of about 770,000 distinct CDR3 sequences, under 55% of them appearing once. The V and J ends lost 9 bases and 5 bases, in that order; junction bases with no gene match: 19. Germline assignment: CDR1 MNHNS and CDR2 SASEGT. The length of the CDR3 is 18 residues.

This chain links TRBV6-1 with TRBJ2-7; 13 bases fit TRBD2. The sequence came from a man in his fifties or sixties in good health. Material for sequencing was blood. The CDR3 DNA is TGTGCCAGTAGCCGAACAGGGCCCAGGGGACTAGCGGGACACGAGCAGTACTTC. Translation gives CASSRTGPRGLAGHEQYF.